This T cell receptor beta chain was found in a study of T cells after posttransplantation cyclophosphamide. About this clone itself: Within the sample, other DNA sequences also encode this same CDR3.

V was pared by 8 bases and J by 1 base, with 14 bases between. Germline loops: CDR1 LNHNV, CDR2 YYDKDF (reference sequence). The CDR3 spans 14 residues. Clones were sequenced by immunoSEQ multiplex PCR, and TCRdb holds only the in-frame ones, with some missing. The sample carries 50,000 to 60,000 clones, around 94% recorded once. The J gene is TRBJ1-2, the V gene TRBV15; TRBD1 might be the D (5 bases). Sample: PBMCs. This TCR came from a woman aged 30 to 39 in good health and a related stem cell transplant donor. CDR3 DNA: TGTGCCACCCAAGTCGACAGAAATAACTATGGCTACACCTTC. Amino acid sequence: CATQVDRNNYGYTF.